A selection of T cell receptor beta chains follows, all from one sample in a study of control samples from healthy donors and cancer patients. TCRdb's table, derived via immunoSEQ multiplex PCR, lists solely in-frame clones and lacks some. The data show around 150,000 clones, 85% to 90% seen once. The material sequenced was blood. The receptors here all came from a man aged 18-30 years in good health. Both conserved end residues are part of each CDR3. D genes are given only for firm matches. Where a row states a size, it is once, few, many or the class of an expanded clone; other rows omit it.

j_call cdr3_length v_call d_call clone_size cdr3_aa cdr3_nt
TRBJ2-7 15 TRBV5-6 . . CASSGKTGTYYEQYF TGTGCCAGCAGCGGTAAGACCGGGACTTATTACGAGCAGTACTTC
TRBJ1-3 16 TRBV10-3 . . CAISPGPFSSGNTIYF TGTGCCATCAGCCCGGGACCTTTTTCGTCTGGAAACACCATATATTTT
TRBJ2-2 13 TRBV18 . . CASSPTTLGELFF TGTGCCAGCTCACCCACGACACTTGGGGAGCTGTTTTTT
TRBJ1-2 15 TRBV7-9 . . CASSPQAGLNYGYTF TGTGCCAGCAGCCCCCAGGCAGGACTCAACTATGGCTACACCTTC
TRBJ2-1 18 TRBV4-2 TRBD2 . CASSQAAGGHNGNNEQFF TGTGCCAGCAGCCAGGCAGCGGGGGGCCACAACGGGAACAATGAGCAGTTCTTC
TRBJ1-1 15 TRBV5-6 TRBD1 . CASSLASGGRSEAFF TGTGCCAGCAGCTTGGCCTCAGGGGGGCGGAGTGAAGCTTTCTTT
TRBJ1-5 14 TRBV5-1 TRBD1 . CASSAGTGNQPQHF TGCGCCAGCAGCGCCGGGACAGGGAATCAGCCCCAGCATTTT
TRBJ2-1 16 TRBV9 . . CASSAEVGISYNEQFF TGTGCCAGCAGCGCGGAAGTAGGGATCTCCTACAATGAGCAGTTCTTC
TRBJ2-3 17 TRBV4-1 . . CASSPNGGIASTDTQYF TGCGCCAGCAGCCCCAATGGTGGGATAGCTAGCACAGATACGCAGTATTTT
TRBJ2-5 16 TRBV20-1 . . CSASRTRGSRGETQYF TGCAGTGCTAGTCGAACACGGGGCTCTAGAGGAGAGACCCAGTACTTC
TRBJ1-1 14 TRBV6-5 . . CASGRTLYSAEAFF TGTGCCAGCGGGAGGACTCTTTATTCTGCTGAAGCTTTCTTT
TRBJ1-5 15 TRBV6-2/TRBV6-3 . few CASSSPRDTYQPQHF TGTGCCAGCAGTTCTCCCCGGGACACCTATCAGCCCCAGCATTTT
TRBJ2-3 16 TRBV9 . . CASSHQLEGSTDTQYF TGTGCCAGCAGCCACCAACTAGAGGGTAGCACAGATACGCAGTATTTT
TRBJ2-1 12 TRBV30 . few CARDSRQNEQFF TGTGCTAGGGACTCCCGCCAAAATGAGCAGTTCTTC
TRBJ1-2 14 TRBV6-5 . . CASSYIRDGYGYTF TGTGCCAGCAGTTACATCAGGGACGGCTATGGCTACACCTTC
TRBJ1-5 12 TRBV30 . . CAWSVGPQPQHF TGTGCCTGGAGTGTAGGCCCTCAGCCCCAGCATTTT
TRBJ1-1 11 TRBV20-1 . . CSARDRGVAFF TGCAGTGCTAGAGATAGGGGGGTTGCTTTCTTT
TRBJ2-7 15 TRBV11-2 . . CASSGPGTLSDEQYF TGTGCCAGCAGCGGTCCCGGGACTCTGAGTGACGAGCAGTACTTC
TRBJ2-3 12 TRBV29-1 TRBD1 . CSVGQQGDTQYF TGCAGCGTAGGGCAACAGGGGGATACGCAGTATTTT